The rows below give T cell receptor beta chains drawn from one sample of a study of cytomegalovirus exposure and HLA in healthy donors. Assay: immunoSEQ multiplex PCR; the TCRdb copy retains only in-frame clones and omits some. The sample has more than 85,000 clones, roughly 88% seen once; the top ten hold roughly 1.4%. Material: PBMCs. These receptors were obtained from a woman in her 30s in good health and CMV-seropositive. CDR3s include the opening cysteine and the closing phenylalanine or tryptophan. D genes are given only for firm matches. A row's size may be missing; if present it is once, few, many or a size class.

>-|TRBJ1-1|-|TRBV7-9
CASSRGNTEAFF
TGTGCCAGCAGCCGGGGGAACACTGAAGCTTTCTTT
>-|TRBJ2-1|TRBD2|TRBV28
CASSRGRPPYNEQFF
TGTGCCAGCAGCCGCGGGAGGCCGCCCTACAATGAGCAGTTCTTC
>-|TRBJ2-7|-|TRBV28
CASTSSNYEQYF
TGTGCCAGCACGAGTTCTAACTACGAGCAGTACTTC
>-|TRBJ1-2|-|TRBV5-1
CASSLAWAANYGYTF
TGCGCCAGCAGCTTGGCCTGGGCCGCCAACTATGGCTACACCTTC
>few|TRBJ1-5|-|TRBV2
CASSEAYLMHQHF
TGTGCCAGCAGTGAAGCGTACCTAATGCACCAGCATTTT
>-|TRBJ2-7|TRBD1|TRBV15
CATSQDRLYEQYF
TGTGCCACCAGCCAGGACAGGCTTTACGAGCAGTACTTC
>-|TRBJ2-3|TRBD2|TRBV5-4
CASSIRLAGTDTQYF
TGTGCCAGCAGCATCCGACTAGCGGGCACAGATACGCAGTATTTT
>-|TRBJ2-7|TRBD2|TRBV7-2
CASSSGRTSGNYEQYF
TGTGCCAGCAGCTCAGGACGGACTAGCGGGAACTACGAGCAGTACTTC
>-|TRBJ2-7|-|TRBV7-2
CASSFTVGSYEQYF
TGTGCCAGCAGCTTCACAGTTGGATCCTACGAGCAGTACTTC
>-|TRBJ2-7|-|TRBV11-3
CASSLEGASEQYF
TGTGCCAGCAGCTTAGAGGGGGCAAGCGAGCAGTACTTC
>-|TRBJ2-3|-|TRBV6-1
CATEGVTDTQYF
TGTGCCACCGAAGGGGTTACAGATACGCAGTATTTT
>-|TRBJ1-2|-|TRBV2
CASSEGKGYGYTF
TGTGCCAGCAGTGAAGGGAAGGGGTATGGCTACACCTTC
>-|TRBJ2-5|-|TRBV5-1
CASSRGTANQETQYF
TGCGCCAGCAGCCGCGGGACAGCAAACCAAGAGACCCAGTACTTC
>-|TRBJ2-1|TRBD2|TRBV4-1
CASSQGLTSGTYNEQFF
TGCGCCAGCAGCCAAGGCCTGACTAGCGGGACGTACAATGAGCAGTTCTTC
>-|TRBJ2-1|TRBD2|TRBV6-1
CASSVSGRISYNEQFF
TGTGCCAGCAGTGTTAGCGGGCGAATTTCCTACAATGAGCAGTTCTTC
>-|TRBJ2-2|-|TRBV6-1
CASSEVQGGELFF
TGTGCCAGCAGTGAAGTACAGGGCGGGGAGCTGTTTTTT
>-|TRBJ2-2|-|TRBV28
CASSLMGQGLENTGELFF
TGTGCCAGCAGTTTAATGGGCCAGGGGCTCGAGAACACCGGGGAGCTGTTTTTT
>-|TRBJ2-7|TRBD2|TRBV11-2
CASSLGRLAGGPEQYF
TGTGCCAGCAGCTTAGGCCGACTAGCGGGAGGGCCCGAGCAGTACTTC
>few|TRBJ2-7|-|TRBV7-3
CASAPEARPEVEQYF
TGTGCCAGCGCACCGGAGGCTAGACCGGAGGTGGAGCAGTACTTC
>-|TRBJ2-7|-|TRBV29-1
CSVVGGLNEQYF
TGCAGCGTTGTTGGGGGCCTCAACGAGCAGTACTTC
>-|TRBJ2-7|-|TRBV9
CASSVADYPYEQYF
TGTGCCAGCAGCGTAGCCGACTACCCCTACGAGCAGTACTTC
>-|TRBJ2-1|-|TRBV4-3
CASSHIAASYNEQFF
TGCGCCAGCAGCCACATAGCGGCATCCTACAATGAGCAGTTCTTC
>-|TRBJ1-2|TRBD1|TRBV6-5
CASSYSREDRGGYTF
TGTGCCAGCAGTTACTCGAGAGAGGACAGGGGAGGCTACACCTTC
>-|TRBJ1-5|-|TRBV19
CASSIKGGNQPQHF
TGTGCCAGTAGTATCAAGGGGGGCAATCAGCCCCAGCATTTT
>-|TRBJ2-7|TRBD2|TRBV14
CASSQYGGTSIYF
TGTGCCAGCAGCCAGTATGGCGGGACTAGCATTTACTTC
>once|TRBJ2-2|TRBD1|TRBV5-6
CASSLVGTGDTGELFF
TGTGCCAGCAGCTTGGTCGGGACAGGGGACACCGGGGAGCTGTTTTTT
>-|TRBJ2-3|-|TRBV6-1
CASSRQRADTQYF
TGTGCCAGCAGCCGTCAACGAGCAGATACGCAGTATTTT
>-|TRBJ2-7|TRBD2|TRBV10-3
CAISPGLAGGSSYEQYF
TGTGCCATCAGCCCGGGACTAGCGGGGGGGAGCTCCTACGAGCAGTACTTC
>-|TRBJ2-5|TRBD1|TRBV28
CASSDGTDSFQETQYF
TGTGCCAGCAGTGACGGGACAGACTCGTTCCAAGAGACCCAGTACTTC
>-|TRBJ1-5|-|TRBV19
CASSIGQNQPQHF
TGTGCCAGTAGTATAGGGCAGAATCAGCCCCAGCATTTT
>-|TRBJ1-1|-|TRBV15
CATSKDRNTEAFF
TGTGCCACCAGCAAGGACAGGAACACTGAAGCTTTCTTT
>once|TRBJ2-1|TRBD2|TRBV19
CASSTRTSGVDYNEQFF
TGTGCCAGTAGTACCCGGACTAGCGGGGTAGACTACAATGAGCAGTTCTTC
>-|TRBJ1-4|TRBD1|TRBV4-3
CASSQGGQGPNEKLFF
TGCGCCAGCAGCCAAGGAGGACAGGGACCAAATGAAAAACTGTTTTTT
>-|TRBJ2-7|-|TRBV4-3
CASSQDSQGWSEQYF
TGCGCCAGCAGCCAAGATTCTCAGGGCTGGAGCGAGCAGTACTTC
>-|TRBJ1-6|TRBD1|TRBV7-9
CASSSYRDRGASPLHF
TGTGCCAGCAGCTCTTATCGGGACAGGGGAGCTTCACCCCTCCACTTT
>-|TRBJ2-1|TRBD2|TRBV18
CASSLAGGSYNEQFF
TGTGCCAGCTCACTAGCGGGGGGGTCCTACAATGAGCAGTTCTTC
>-|TRBJ2-7|TRBD1|TRBV7-9
CASSSDRGPSSYEQYF
TGTGCCAGCAGCTCTGACAGGGGACCGAGCTCCTACGAGCAGTACTTC
>-|TRBJ1-1|-|TRBV2
CASSESQEAFF
TGTGCCAGCAGTGAATCCCAGGAAGCTTTCTTT
>-|TRBJ2-1|TRBD2|TRBV4-3
CASSQGGGSYNEQFF
TGCGCCAGCAGCCAAGGCGGGGGTAGCTACAATGAGCAGTTCTTC
>once|TRBJ2-7|TRBD2|TRBV5-6
CASGSGTTEQYF
TGTGCCAGCGGGTCCGGGACTACCGAGCAGTACTTC
>-|TRBJ2-3|TRBD2|TRBV11-2
CASSLGASGGITDTQYF
TGTGCCAGCAGCTTAGGGGCCAGCGGGGGAATCACAGATACGCAGTATTTT
>once|TRBJ2-1|TRBD2|TRBV7-6
CASSLGGRVNEQFF
TGTGCCAGCAGCTTGGGCGGGAGGGTCAATGAGCAGTTCTTC
>-|TRBJ2-7|TRBD1|TRBV19
CASSSAGQGYEQYF
TGTGCCAGTAGTTCAGCGGGACAGGGTTACGAGCAGTACTTC
>once|TRBJ2-1|TRBD2|TRBV6-1
CASSEYGTSGYNEQFF
TGTGCCAGCAGTGAATACGGGACTAGCGGATACAATGAGCAGTTCTTC
>-|TRBJ2-7|-|TRBV2
CASSVDGEAPYEQYF
TGTGCCAGCAGCGTAGACGGGGAGGCCCCTTACGAGCAGTACTTC
>-|TRBJ2-3|-|TRBV7-2
CASTPQREDTQYF
TGTGCCAGCACCCCGCAGAGGGAAGATACGCAGTATTTT
>-|TRBJ2-7|TRBD2|TRBV13
CASSHRGSGRSYEQYF
TGTGCCAGCAGCCACCGGGGGAGCGGGAGGTCCTACGAGCAGTACTTC
>-|TRBJ2-1|TRBD2|TRBV4-3
CASSHSGGANEQFF
TGCGCCAGCAGCCACTCCGGGGGGGCCAATGAGCAGTTCTTC
>-|TRBJ1-6|-|TRBV4-3
CASRRGRGANSPLHF
TGCGCCAGCAGAAGGGGGAGGGGCGCAAATTCACCCCTCCACTTT
>-|TRBJ1-2|TRBD1|TRBV7-9
CASSTMDRGYTF
TGTGCCAGCAGCACCATGGACAGGGGCTACACCTTC
>-|TRBJ2-3|-|TRBV9
CASSVGATSTDTQYF
TGTGCCAGCAGCGTAGGCGCGACTAGCACAGATACGCAGTATTTT
>few|TRBJ1-5|-|TRBV7-9
CASSLDQGRNQPQHF
TGTGCCAGCAGCTTAGATCAGGGGCGGAATCAGCCCCAGCATTTT
>-|TRBJ1-2|-|TRBV19
CASSKGVTPLGYTF
TGTGCCAGTAGTAAAGGGGTCACCCCCCTCGGCTACACCTTC
>-|TRBJ2-7|-|TRBV2
CASSEGGSSYEQYF
TGTGCCAGCAGTGAAGGGGGCAGCTCCTACGAGCAGTACTTC
>-|TRBJ2-1|TRBD2|TRBV5-6
CASSPPSGGEQFF
TGTGCCAGCAGCCCTCCCAGCGGGGGGGAGCAGTTCTTC